This TCR beta chain originates from a study of T cell repertoires and Cas9 in healthy adults. The overall study: CD4 and CD8 compartments: SpCas9-reactive T cells profiled for potency, cytotoxicity, lineage.

TCRdb's copy holds only in-frame clones and misses some; the assay was immunoSEQ multiplex PCR. Of approximately 22,000 clones listed, less than 95% are singletons. As for this clone: Its antigen is still unknown.

General study points: Reportedly, SpCas9-reactive effector T cell proliferation and function were mitigated by SpCas9-reactive Tregs in vitro.

This CDR3 region has 15 residues. Germline loops: CDR1 MDHEN, CDR2 SYDVKM. V lost 7 bases to trimming and J lost 8 bases, with 23 bases between them. This TCR was recovered from a human donor in good health. V usage is TRBV28 and J usage is TRBJ1-2; D gene uncertain. Input material: CD4+ effector T cells (CD127+, CD25-, CD137-, CD154-) from PBMCs; culture status not recorded. CDR3 sequence reads: CASTRHPPEGGGYTF. The CDR3 DNA follows: TGTGCCAGCACCCGCCATCCTCCGGAGGGAGGCGGCTACACCTTC.